Presented here are 9 T cell receptor beta chains from one specimen sequenced in a study of blood T cell repertoires in COVID-19. Clones were sequenced by immunoSEQ multiplex PCR, and TCRdb holds only the in-frame ones, with some missing. In the table there are fewer than 250,000 clones, roughly 84% of which are singletons. Sample: PBMCs or T cells enriched from blood (not recorded which). These receptors came from a woman in her 40s who had recovered from COVID-19.

The chain is built from TRBV30 and TRBJ1-5; D uncertain. This CDR3 has 14 residues. From germline, CDR1 is GTSNPN and CDR2 SVGIG (reference sequence). V lost 0 bases and J lost 0, with 6 bases in between. CDR3 sequence: CAWSVQYSNQPQHF. The DNA for the CDR3 is TGTGCCTGGAGTGTTCAGTATAGCAATCAGCCCCAGCATTTT.

The V gene is TRBV6-2 or TRBV6-3, the J gene TRBJ1-1; D is unresolved. The germline CDR1 and CDR2 sequences are MNHEY and SVGEGT. The CDR3 extends over 11 amino acids. Trimming shortened V by 6 bases and J by 10 bases, and 12 bases separated the two germline ends. The CDR3 here is CASSLQWAAFF. The CDR3 DNA reads as TGTGCCAGCAGCCTACAATGGGCAGCTTTCTTT.

In DNA form, the CDR3 reads TGTGCCATCAGGCCGGGACTCCTGAACACCGGGGAGCTGTTTTTT. This sequence encodes CAIRPGLLNTGELFF. This chain joins TRBV10-3 and TRBJ2-2, with D possibly matching TRBD2 (6 bases). The CDR3 length is 15 residues. V lost 6 bases and J 1 base, leaving 12 bases between the germline ends. Germline V lookup: CDR1 ENHRY, CDR2 SYGVKD.

This clone was observed once. The genes are TRBV5-4 and TRBJ2-7; no clear D gene. The CDR3 covers 14 residues. Trimming pared 1 base from V and 0 bases from J, leaving 8 bases between. The germline gives CDR1 SGHNT, CDR2 YYREEE (reference sequence). The CDR3 loop reads CASSLFYSSYEQYF. The CDR3, as DNA: TGTGCCAGCAGCTTGTTTTACAGCTCCTACGAGCAGTACTTC.

This chain links TRBV19 with TRBJ1-2; 7 bases map to TRBD1. The CDR3 runs 16 residues. Germline assignment: CDR1 LNHDA and CDR2 SQIVND (reference sequence). Trimming removed 8 bases from V and 0 bases from J; junction bases left unmatched: 12. CDR3 sequence (DNA): TGTGCCAGTGAAACCGGGACAGCCGTGACTAACTATGGCTACACCTTC. Protein product: CASETGTAVTNYGYTF.

The J gene is TRBJ1-6, the V gene TRBV28; TRBD1 aligns across 9 bases. The CDR3 length is 16 residues. Germline CDR1 is MDHEN and CDR2 is SYDVKM. V was clipped by 1 base and J by 6 bases; unmatched bases: 4. The CDR3 protein is CASSLYPGQGNSPLHF. In DNA form, the CDR3 reads TGTGCCAGCAGTTTATACCCGGGACAGGGTAATTCACCCCTCCACTTT.

This rearrangement joins TRBV11-1 to TRBJ2-7; maybe TRBD2 (6 bases). The ends were cut back, 3 bases at V and 0 bases at J, with 12 bases in the middle. Looked up from germline, CDR1 is SGHAT and CDR2 is FQDESV (reference sequence). CDR3 length: 15 amino acids. The CDR3 DNA reads TGTGCCAGCAGCTTGAACGGGAGTCCCTCCTACGAGCAGTACTTC. Amino acids: CASSLNGSPSYEQYF.

This chain links TRBV10-1 with TRBJ2-2; tentative D call: TRBD1 (6 bases). The CDR3 runs 14 residues. Germline assignment: CDR1 WNHNN and CDR2 SYGVQD (reference sequence). Trimming took off 2 bases at V and 3 bases at J, with 7 bases between the two ends. The CDR3 sequence is CASSEPGDTGELFF. The CDR3 DNA reads as TGCGCCAGCAGTGAGCCAGGGGACACCGGGGAGCTGTTTTTT.

The V call is TRBV10-3, the J call TRBJ1-1; D is perhaps TRBD1 (5 bases). Trimming took 3 bases from V and 10 from J, leaving 15 bases between them. This CDR3 has 13 amino acids. Germline values: CDR1 ENHRY, CDR2 SYGVKD. The CDR3 region has the DNA TGTGCCATCAGTGAATCAGGGAATCCGAGAGCTTTCTTT. It specifies CAISESGNPRAFF.